These 21 T cell receptor beta chains were all obtained from the same sample, sequenced in a study of CD8 T cells in ankylosing spondylitis. TCRdb re-called the 5' RACE reads with MiXCR, one entry per CDR3 protein. The sample carries almost 45,000 distinct CDR3 sequences, about 11% recorded once. The source material was blood, either unsorted or a sorted T cell fraction (not recorded which). These receptors were obtained from a male donor with ankylosing spondylitis or in good health (not recorded which).

The chain couples TRBV11-2 to TRBJ1-1, with D perhaps TRBD1 (5 bases). Trimming removed 5 bases at V and 8 bases at J, with 9 bases between. CDR3 size: 11 residues. Germline CDR1 SGHAT, CDR2 FQNNGV. The CDR3 here is CASSRTLEAFF. The CDR3 nucleotides read TGTGCCAGCAGCAGGACACTCGAAGCTTTCTTT.

This clonotype has ten or more counts. This chain links TRBV28 with TRBJ1-1; 10 bases match TRBD1. The trim removed 6 bases at V and 5 bases at J, leaving 9 bases unmatched. The CDR3 has 15 amino acids. Germline V gene sequence: CDR1 MDHEN, CDR2 SYDVKM. The chain's CDR3 is CASRSWDRGRTEAFF. CDR3 DNA: TGTGCCAGCAGATCCTGGGACAGGGGTAGGACTGAAGCTTTCTTT.

This clonotype was found many times. V is TRBV29-1 and J is TRBJ2-2; a weak D match, TRBD2 (6 bases). This CDR3 has 15 residues. Germline CDR1 reads SQVTM; CDR2 reads ANQGSEA. The ends were cut back, 5 bases at V and 0 bases at J, with 13 bases in the middle. The CDR3, as DNA: TGCAGCGTTCGGGGAGCGGGTGCGAACACCGGGGAGCTGTTTTTT. Translating it yields CSVRGAGANTGELFF.

A word on this clonotype: A much larger clone sits a single nucleotide away, making a read error possible. The chain joins TRBV7-2 to TRBJ2-7; TRBD1 is a possible D gene (6 bases). Germline CDR1 reads SGHTA; CDR2 reads FQGNSA. This CDR3 has 15 amino acids. The CDR3 nucleotides read TGTGTCAGCAGCTTAGAGGGCAGGGGATCCTACGAGCAGTACTTC. This sequence encodes CVSSLEGRGSYEQYF.

This chain connects TRBV7-9 to TRBJ1-5; unclear D gene. Germline V CDR1 and CDR2: SEHNR, FQNEAQ (reference sequence). Trimming pared 1 base from V and 5 bases from J, leaving 3 bases between. The CDR3 loop spans 12 amino acids. CDR3 coding DNA: TGTGCCAGCAGCTTAGAGCATCAGCCCCAGCATTTT. Protein: CASSLEHQPQHF. The variable domain in full, with the rest retrieved from reference TRBV7-9 and TRBJ1-5, is DTGVSQNPRHKITKRGQNVTFRCDPISEHNRLYWYRQTLGQGPEFLTYFQNEAQLEKSRLLSDRFSAERPKGSFSTLEIQRTEQGDSAMYLCASSLEHQPQHFGDGTRLSIL.

The chain couples TRBV7-2 to TRBJ2-3, with TRBD2 matching 8 bases. CDR1 and CDR2 (germline): SGHTA, FQGNSA. This CDR3 contains 17 residues. J gave up 5 bases and V 1 base, and 11 bases lay outside the gene matches. The CDR3 bases are TGTGCCAGCAGCTTAGGGGCTAGCGCGGGGGGTGAAGATACGCAGTATTTT. Protein sequence: CASSLGASAGGEDTQYF.

This clonotype came up many times. The gene calls are TRBV5-1 and TRBJ2-6, with TRBD2 matching over 13 bases. V was pared by 1 base and J by 2 bases, with 12 bases of the junction left unmatched. The length of the CDR3 is 21 residues. Germline V gene lookup returns CDR1 SGHRS and CDR2 YFSETQ. The CDR3, as DNA: TGCGCCAGCAGCTTGCCAGGGATGACTAGCGGGGGGTCGACTGGGGCCAACGTCCTGACTTTC. Protein: CASSLPGMTSGGSTGANVLTF.

This clonotype was recorded at least ten times. The CDR3 nucleotides are TGTGCCAGCTCACCGGCCCAGACCTACGAGCAGTACTTC. Protein product: CASSPAQTYEQYF. The chain has TRBV18 and TRBJ2-7, with D unresolved. Germline V lookup: CDR1 KGHSH, CDR2 LQKENI. V was trimmed by 3 bases and J by 2 bases, leaving 8 bases between them. The length of the CDR3 is 13 residues.

Regarding this clonotype: Being one base from a much bigger clone, this may be a read error. The rearrangement uses TRBV12-3 or TRBV12-4 and TRBJ2-2, with a possible D match to TRBD1 (6 bases). The CDR3 sequence is 15 residues long. The V gene lost 5 bases and the J gene lost 0 bases, with 10 bases spanning the gap. The CDR3, as DNA: TGTGCCAGCAGTCCAGGGGACGCGAACACCGGGGAGCTGTTTTTT. The encoded protein is CASSPGDANTGELFF.

This clonotype appeared many times. The V call is TRBV5-1, the J call TRBJ2-5, with D unresolved. V lost 1 base to trimming and J lost 0 bases, with 7 bases between them. Germline V CDR1 and CDR2: SGHRS, YFSETQ. CDR3 length equals 14 residues. The CDR3 here is CASSLMADQETQYF. CDR3 coding DNA: TGCGCCAGCAGCTTGATGGCAGACCAAGAGACCCAGTACTTC. The full variable domain, rest sourced from reference TRBV5-1 and TRBJ2-5, is KAGVTQTPRYLIKTRGQQVTLSCSPISGHRSVSWYQQTPGQGLQFLFEYFSETQRNKGNFPGRFSGRQFSNSRSEMNVSTLELGDSALYLCASSLMADQETQYFGPGTRLLVL.

This clonotype was counted at least ten times. This chain links TRBV5-1 with TRBJ2-2; D ambiguous. Germline loops: CDR1 SGHRS, CDR2 YFSETQ. CDR3 length: 14 amino acids. V dropped 0 bases and J dropped 3 bases, with 6 bases sitting between them. The CDR3 loop reads CASSLGTDTGELFF. CDR3 bases: TGCGCCAGCAGCTTGGGGACGGACACCGGGGAGCTGTTTTTT.

This clonotype was seen at least ten times. The chain uses TRBV5-1 and TRBJ2-3; D remains unclear. The V gene's germline CDR1 is SGHRS and CDR2 YFSETQ. The CDR3 contains 13 residues. V lost 1 base and J 6 bases, leaving 9 bases between the germline ends. CDR3 coding DNA: TGCGCCAGCAGCTTGAGATGGTTGGATACGCAGTATTTT. It yields the protein CASSLRWLDTQYF.

A note on this clonotype: A much more abundant neighbour one base away suggests this may be a read error. The chain has TRBV3-1 and TRBJ2-3; 7 bases are a match to TRBD1. The CDR3 is made up of 17 amino acids. Germline lookup yields CDR1 LGHDT and CDR2 YNNKEL (reference sequence). CDR3 residues: CASCQDPVTGSTDTQYF. In DNA form, the CDR3 reads TGTGCCAGCTGCCAAGATCCGGTGACAGGGAGCACAGATACGCAGTATTTT.

In its sample, this clonotype was seen a few times. The genes are TRBV5-1 and TRBJ2-3; D gene uncertain. Trimming left V 4 bases short and J 3 bases short, with 15 bases between. CDR1 and CDR2 from the germline V gene are SGHRS and YFSETQ. The CDR3 has 15 amino acids. CDR3 residues: CASSPTTPETDTQYF. CDR3 bases: TGCGCCAGCAGCCCTACCACCCCTGAGACAGATACGCAGTATTTT.

DNA for the CDR3: TGTGCCACCAGTCTTTTAGCGACCTACGAGCAGTACTTC. Its translation: CATSLLATYEQYF. The V call is TRBV15, the J call TRBJ2-7; D possibly corresponds to TRBD2 (5 bases). V dropped 6 bases and J dropped 2 bases, with 11 bases sitting between them. The CDR3 has 13 amino acids. CDR1 and CDR2 (germline): LNHNV, YYDKDF (reference sequence). Full variable domain (remainder filled in from reference TRBV15 and TRBJ2-7): DAMVIQNPRYQVTQFGKPVTLSCSQTLNHNVMYWYQQKSSQAPKLLFHYYDKDFNNEADTPDNFQSRRPNTSFCFLDIRSPGLGDTAMYLCATSLLATYEQYFGPGTRLTVT.

The chain is built from TRBV29-1 and TRBJ2-7; 7 bases align to TRBD1. Germline V gene sequence: CDR1 SQVTM, CDR2 ANQGSEA. V trimming: 6 bases; J trimming: 1 base; junction bases outside the gene matches: 6. The CDR3 length is 13 residues. The CDR3, as DNA: TGCAGCGTGGAACGACAGGGATCCTACGAGCAGTACTTC. Translating it yields CSVERQGSYEQYF.

There are many counts of this clonotype. The rearrangement joins TRBV10-3 to TRBJ1-2; D possibly corresponds to TRBD1 (6 bases). V lost 10 bases, J lost 4 bases, and 19 bases lay in between. Per the germline V gene, CDR1 is ENHRY and CDR2 is SYGVKD. The CDR3 has 14 residues. The CDR3 loop is CATGTTITSYGYTF. The CDR3 DNA follows: TGTGCCACCGGGACAACGATTACGAGCTATGGCTACACCTTC.

This clonotype was counted at least ten times. The chain is built from TRBV10-3 and TRBJ2-7; TRBD2 matches 11 bases. J gave up 0 bases and V 6 bases, and 7 bases lay outside the gene matches. The CDR3 sequence is 16 residues long. Germline V gene lookup returns CDR1 ENHRY and CDR2 SYGVKD. CDR3 nucleotides: TGTGCCATCAGCCCCAGACTAGCGGGAAGCTCCTACGAGCAGTACTTC. It is translated as CAISPRLAGSSYEQYF.

This clonotype was counted many times. J is TRBJ1-6 and V is TRBV6-1, with D maybe TRBD1 (5 bases). Germline assignment: CDR1 MNHNS and CDR2 SASEGT. V was cut by 1 base and J by 4 bases, with 8 bases left in between. The CDR3 contains 15 residues. The CDR3 reads CASSEEQDYNSPLHF. CDR3 coding DNA: TGTGCCAGCAGTGAAGAACAGGATTATAATTCACCCCTCCACTTT.

At least ten counts were recorded for this clonotype. This chain links TRBV12-3 or TRBV12-4 with TRBJ2-2; TRBD2 matches 7 bases. V lost 7 bases and J lost 7; bases outside the gene matches: 6. The CDR3 runs 13 residues. CDR3 sequence (DNA): TGTGCCAGCATCTGGGGGGGAGGCGGGGAGCTGTTTTTT. It specifies CASIWGGGGELFF.

At least ten counts were recorded for this clonotype. The CDR3 loop is CSAEGRPNSPLHF. The CDR3 DNA sequence: TGCAGTGCTGAGGGACGGCCCAATTCACCCCTCCACTTT. V is TRBV20-1 and J is TRBJ1-6; tentative D call: TRBD1 (5 bases). Between the trimmed V and J ends, which lost 5 bases and 7 bases, there was a span of 12 bases. Germline V lookup: CDR1 DFQATT, CDR2 SNEGSKA (reference sequence). The CDR3 has 13 amino acids.